What follows are 31 T cell receptor beta chains derived from one specimen sequenced in a study of CD4 T cells in relation to SARS-CoV-2 and coronaviruses (dated by TCRdb to the early 2020s). CD4+ T cells from unexposed donors were collected before the COVID-19 pandemic (2011-2018). Following 10 days of culture, the EasySep CD4+ T cell isolation kit was used to isolate CD4+ T cells. These receptors' antigens are unknown. Preparation of the library involved the immunoSEQ multiplex PCR assay. The table comes from immuneACCESS by way of TCRdb, which keeps in-frame sequences with V and J called. Part of the clones is missing from these tables; in studies checked, under half for an unresolved V gene and the rest for unknown reasons. The sample yields more than 20,000 clones; about 66% were counted once. The ten most abundant clones make up approximately 11% of the sample. The specimen was CD4+ T cells from PBMCs, cultured in vitro. These receptors all stem from a human donor in good health.

This chain uses TRBV7-8 with TRBJ1-1; a weak D match, TRBD1 (6 bases). The CDR3 sequence is 14 residues long. Germline assignment: CDR1 SGHVS and CDR2 FQNEAQ. Trimming took 5 bases from V and 6 from J, leaving 16 bases between them. The CDR3 sequence is CASSISRGAPEAFF. DNA for the CDR3: TGTGCCAGCAGCATCTCAAGGGGGGCACCTGAAGCTTTCTTT. Together with reference TRBV7-8 and TRBJ1-1, the CDR3 gives the full variable domain: GAGVSQSPRYKVAKRGQDVALRCDPISGHVSLFWYQQALGQGPEFLTYFQNEAQLDKSGLPSDRFFAERPEGSVSTLKIQRTQQEDSAVYLCASSISRGAPEAFFGQGTRLTVV.

This clone occurred a few times. V gene TRBV19 combines with J gene TRBJ1-6; D gene unclear. This CDR3 contains 12 residues. Germline-derived CDR1 and CDR2 are LNHDA and SQIVND (reference sequence). Trimming pared 2 bases from V and 9 bases from J, leaving 5 bases between. CDR3 nucleotide sequence: TGTGCCAGTAGTATACAGTCTTCACCCCTCCACTTT. Its translation: CASSIQSSPLHF. Using reference TRBV19 and TRBJ1-6 for the parts outside the CDR3, the full variable domain is DGGITQSPKYLFRKEGQNVTLSCEQNLNHDAMYWYRQDPGQGLRLIYYSQIVNDFQKGDIAEGYSVSREKKESFPLTVTSAQKNPTAFYLCASSIQSSPLHFGNGTRLTVT.

V and J are TRBV9 and TRBJ1-6; no reliable D call. In germline, CDR1 is SGDLS, CDR2 YYNGEE. V lost 1 base to trimming and J lost 5 bases, with 10 bases between them. This CDR3 is 15 amino acids long. The CDR3 loop is CASSVSNSNNSPLHF. CDR3 DNA sequence: TGTGCCAGCAGCGTATCGAACAGTAATAATTCACCCCTCCACTTT.

CDR3 DNA sequence: TGTGCCAGCAGCATCGACAGTCTCAATGAGCAGTTCTTC. Protein sequence: CASSIDSLNEQFF. J is TRBJ2-1 and V is TRBV7-2; D is possibly TRBD1 (5 bases). CDR1 and CDR2 from the germline V gene are SGHTA and FQGNSA. Trimming shortened V by 5 bases and J by 6 bases, and 11 bases separated the two germline ends. The CDR3 length is 13 residues.

The table lists this clone with a count of one. The V call is TRBV14, the J call TRBJ2-2; D possibly corresponds to TRBD1 (5 bases). The CDR3 length is 18 residues. Germline CDR1 reads SGHDN; CDR2 reads FVKESK. V was shortened by 2 bases and J by 3 bases, with 19 bases between the two germline ends. The CDR3 DNA sequence: TGTGCCAGCAGCCAACGGGTCGGCAGGGCCTCGGACACCGGGGAGCTGTTTTTT. It is translated as CASSQRVGRASDTGELFF.

The rearrangement links TRBV19 to TRBJ1-5, with D possibly being TRBD1 (5 bases). Germline values: CDR1 LNHDA, CDR2 SQIVND (reference sequence). The CDR3 runs to 14 residues. Trimming stripped 5 bases from V and 2 bases from J, with 10 bases between. The CDR3 bases are TGTGCCAGTAGTCACACAGGAGGCAATCAGCCCCAGCATTTT. This codes for CASSHTGGNQPQHF.

The V call is TRBV7-8, the J call TRBJ2-2; D remains unclear. CDR1 and CDR2 (germline): SGHVS, FQNEAQ. The CDR3 is 15 residues long. V lost 1 base, J lost 2 bases, and 8 bases lay in between. The CDR3 bases are TGTGCCAGCAGCTTAGTAAGCGTAAACACCGGGGAGCTGTTTTTT. Its translation: CASSLVSVNTGELFF.

V and J are TRBV20-1 and TRBJ2-1; D gene unclear. The CDR3 covers 11 residues. V was shortened by 3 bases and J by 8 bases, with 8 bases between the two germline ends. In germline, CDR1 is DFQATT, CDR2 SNEGSKA (reference sequence). The CDR3 DNA reads TGCAGTGCTAGTACCAGCTATGAGCAGTTCTTC. Protein: CSASTSYEQFF.

The CDR3 reads CATSREPVAGGHGQYF. The CDR3 DNA reads as TGTGCCACCAGCAGAGAACCGGTAGCGGGAGGGCACGGGCAGTACTTC. V is TRBV15 and J is TRBJ2-7; TRBD2 matches 11 bases. With 0 bases clipped from V and 9 bases from J, the junction kept 10 bases outside the gene matches. Germline V gives CDR1 LNHNV, CDR2 YYDKDF (reference sequence). The CDR3 length is 16 residues.

The rearrangement joins TRBV6-2 or TRBV6-3 to TRBJ2-1, with D perhaps TRBD2 (5 bases). From germline, CDR1 is MNHEY and CDR2 SVGEGT. V dropped 5 bases and J dropped 2 bases, with 16 bases sitting between them. This CDR3 spans 16 amino acids. The CDR3 nucleotides read TGTGCCAGCAGTGACGAGACTATTGTCCCCTACAATGAGCAGTTCTTC. This encodes CASSDETIVPYNEQFF.

The chain combines TRBV11-2 with TRBJ2-1; D remains ambiguous. The V end was cut by 1 base, the J end by 0 bases, with 13 bases between. From germline, CDR1 is SGHAT and CDR2 FQNNGV. This CDR3 has 17 residues. The CDR3 reads CASSLGPGVSSYNEQFF. DNA for the CDR3: TGTGCCAGCAGCTTAGGTCCGGGTGTGAGCTCCTACAATGAGCAGTTCTTC.

J is TRBJ2-1 and V is TRBV5-1; 10 bases are a match to TRBD2. This CDR3 contains 14 residues. V lost 4 bases and J lost 4; bases outside the gene matches: 2. From germline, CDR1 is SGHRS and CDR2 YFSETQ. For the CDR3, the DNA is TGCGCCAGCAGCCCGACTAGCGGGTACAATGAGCAGTTCTTC. Translating gives CASSPTSGYNEQFF.

V gene TRBV6-5 combines with J gene TRBJ2-5, with TRBD1 matching over 7 bases. The CDR3 contains 14 residues. The J segment lost 4 bases and the V segment lost 2 bases, leaving 4 bases of the junction unmatched. Looked up from germline, CDR1 is MNHEY and CDR2 is SVGAGI. This CDR3 is CASSYRGQGETQYF. In DNA, the CDR3 is TGTGCCAGCAGTTACAGGGGGCAGGGAGAGACCCAGTACTTC.

The chain is built from TRBV5-1 and TRBJ1-1, with D tentatively TRBD1 (5 bases). The germline V and J ends were trimmed by 5 bases and 5 bases, with 10 bases remaining between them. The CDR3 sequence is 12 residues long. CDR1 SGHRS and CDR2 YFSETQ come from the germline V gene. CDR3 bases: TGCGCCAGCAGGGGCAGGGAGACTGAAGCTTTCTTT. Protein: CASRGRETEAFF.

The chain combines TRBV5-1 with TRBJ2-3; D gene unclear. Trimming shortened V by 0 bases and J by 0 bases, and 8 bases separated the two germline ends. Germline assignment: CDR1 SGHRS and CDR2 YFSETQ. This CDR3 contains 15 residues. The CDR3 is CASSLVEGSTDTQYF. The CDR3 nucleotides are TGCGCCAGCAGCTTGGTCGAAGGAAGCACAGATACGCAGTATTTT.

The genes are TRBV19 and TRBJ1-4; 7 bases match TRBD1. Trimming removed 3 bases from V and 2 bases from J; junction bases left unmatched: 6. The CDR3 is made up of 16 amino acids. In germline, CDR1 is LNHDA, CDR2 SQIVND (reference sequence). CDR3 loop: CASSIGGGSTNEKLFF. The CDR3 DNA reads TGTGCCAGTAGTATTGGAGGGGGCTCGACTAATGAAAAACTGTTTTTT.

This chain connects TRBV7-2 to TRBJ2-3; TRBD2 matches 11 bases. The V segment lost 2 bases and the J segment 4 bases; nucleotides outside the gene matches: 8. Per the germline V gene, CDR1 is SGHTA and CDR2 is FQGNSA. The CDR3 sequence is 17 residues long. This chain's CDR3 is CASSLTLAGGRADTQYF. CDR3 bases: TGTGCCAGCAGCTTAACCCTAGCGGGAGGTCGGGCAGATACGCAGTATTTT.

This clone was observed a few times. The junction differs from germline at one of its ends, possibly a read error. V and J are TRBV5-1 and TRBJ1-1; D not resolved. Germline assignment: CDR1 SGHRS and CDR2 YFSETQ. The CDR3 consists of 14 residues. CDR3 DNA: TGCGCCAGCAGCTTGGAAGTAGGCCGGAACCTATTAATCTTT. This encodes CASSLEVGRNLLIF.

This clone was counted a few times. This chain joins TRBV28 and TRBJ2-3; D not certain. Germline V gene sequence: CDR1 MDHEN, CDR2 SYDVKM. The CDR3 has 15 amino acids. The V end was cut by 7 bases, the J end by 1 base, with 15 bases between. The CDR3 sequence is CASIPFWDRTDTQYF. CDR3 sequence (DNA): TGTGCCAGCATCCCCTTTTGGGATCGCACAGATACGCAGTATTTT. Full variable domain (remainder filled in from reference TRBV28 and TRBJ2-3): DVKVTQSSRYLVKRTGEKVFLECVQDMDHENMFWYRQDPGLGLRLIYFSYDVKMKEKGDIPEGYSVSREKKERFSLILESASTNQTSMYLCASIPFWDRTDTQYFGPGTRLTVL.

This CDR3 is CASSRDPGTSADTQYF. As DNA, the CDR3 is TGTGCCAGCAGCCGAGATCCAGGGACTAGCGCAGATACGCAGTATTTT. J is TRBJ2-3 and V is TRBV7-6; 10 positions match TRBD2. CDR3 length: 16 residues. V dropped 5 bases and J dropped 4; count of bases not matched to a gene: 9. The V gene's germline CDR1 is SGHVS and CDR2 FNYEAQ.

The chain combines TRBV12-3 or TRBV12-4 with TRBJ1-1; 8 positions agree with TRBD1. The junction had 7 bases not matched to a gene; V was cut back by 10 bases and J by 6 bases. CDR3 size: 12 residues. The CDR3: CATTRGRAEAFF. As DNA, the CDR3 is TGTGCCACCACCAGGGGGCGGGCTGAAGCTTTCTTT.

V is TRBV7-9 and J is TRBJ2-5, with D possibly matching TRBD2 (6 bases). Germline V lookup: CDR1 SEHNR, CDR2 FQNEAQ (reference sequence). The CDR3 runs 15 residues. Trimming took off 8 bases at V and 2 bases at J, with 18 bases between the two ends. The CDR3 DNA reads TGTGCCAGCCGGGGTAGGGAGGCGGGACAAGAGACCCAGTACTTC. Protein sequence: CASRGREAGQETQYF.

This clone showed up just a few times. This chain joins TRBV7-3 and TRBJ2-7; the D gene is possibly TRBD2 (5 bases). The V gene lost 3 bases and the J gene lost 5 bases, with 17 bases spanning the gap. The CDR3 runs 15 residues. Per the germline V gene, CDR1 is SGHTA and CDR2 is FQGTGA. The CDR3 DNA reads as TGTGCCAGCAGCTTGGGGAGAGGGCCCCTCGACGAGCAGTACTTC. It specifies CASSLGRGPLDEQYF.

This sequence joins TRBV7-8 and TRBJ1-5; tentatively, D is TRBD1 (5 bases). V was pared by 4 bases and J by 2 bases, with 12 bases between. Per the germline V gene, CDR1 is SGHVS and CDR2 is FQNEAQ. The CDR3 consists of 15 residues. CDR3 in amino acids: CASSSRGGRNQPQHF. CDR3 nucleotide sequence: TGTGCCAGCAGCTCCCGGGGGGGACGCAATCAGCCCCAGCATTTT.

This chain uses TRBV6-5 with TRBJ1-6; D not resolved. CDR1 and CDR2 from the germline V gene are MNHEY and SVGAGI. Trimming took off 7 bases at V and 7 bases at J, with 11 bases between the two ends. The CDR3 has 13 residues. CDR3 residues: CASIAGLNSPLHF. CDR3 nucleotide sequence: TGTGCCAGCATCGCGGGGTTGAATTCACCCCTCCACTTT.

This chain connects TRBV2 to TRBJ2-5; the D gene is possibly TRBD2 (6 bases). Trimming removed 6 bases from V and 5 bases from J, with 16 bases in between. The germline gives CDR1 SNHLY, CDR2 FYNNEI. The CDR3 sequence is 14 residues long. CDR3 nucleotides: TGTGCCAGCAGGGAGGGCTGGACGGGGGAGACCCAGTACTTC. It yields the protein CASREGWTGETQYF. The complete variable domain, with remaining parts taken from reference TRBV2 and TRBJ2-5, reads EPEVTQTPSHQVTQMGQEVILRCVPISNHLYFYWYRQILGQKVEFLVSFYNNEISEKSEIFDDQFSVERPDGSNFTLKIRSTKLEDSAMYFCASREGWTGETQYFGPGTRLLVL.

The chain has TRBV6-1 and TRBJ2-1; D ambiguous. Trimming took off 0 bases at V and 4 bases at J, with 7 bases between the two ends. Germline assignment: CDR1 MNHNS and CDR2 SASEGT. The CDR3 totals 14 residues. The CDR3 coding sequence is TGTGCCAGCAGTGAAGCTTCCGGGTACAATGAGCAGTTCTTC. Amino acids: CASSEASGYNEQFF.

The V call is TRBV6-5, the J call TRBJ2-3, with 7 bases fitting TRBD2. This CDR3 region has 16 residues. Germline loops: CDR1 MNHEY, CDR2 SVGAGI. J was trimmed by 3 bases and V by 1 base; bases with no gene match: 7. CDR3 loop: CASSYFGGDRTDTQYF. For the CDR3, the DNA is TGTGCCAGCAGTTACTTTGGGGGGGACCGGACAGATACGCAGTATTTT.

This rearrangement joins TRBV7-2 to TRBJ1-2; 8 nucleotides line up with TRBD1. V lost 4 bases, J lost 4 bases, and 8 bases stayed unmatched. Per the germline V gene, CDR1 is SGHTA and CDR2 is FQGNSA. The CDR3 is 15 residues long. Here the CDR3 reads CASSYKPTGVYGYTF. The CDR3 bases are TGTGCCAGCAGCTACAAACCGACAGGGGTCTATGGCTACACCTTC.

The chain combines TRBV9 with TRBJ1-3; D is possibly TRBD1 (5 bases). Trimming left V 0 bases short and J 0 bases short, with 13 bases between. The CDR3 loop spans 17 amino acids. Germline CDR1 SGDLS, CDR2 YYNGEE. CDR3 DNA: TGTGCCAGCAGCGTAGCTCCAACGGGGCTCTCTGGAAACACCATATATTTT. Its translation: CASSVAPTGLSGNTIYF. The variable domain in full, completed from reference TRBV9 and TRBJ1-3, reads DSGVTQTPKHLITATGQRVTLRCSPRSGDLSVYWYQQSLDQGLQFLIQYYNGEERAKGNILERFSAQQFPDLHSELNLSSLELGDSALYFCASSVAPTGLSGNTIYFGEGSWLTVV.

In DNA, the CDR3 is TGTGCCAGTAGTATCAACCGGAGGGGGGGAGCGTACGAGCAGTACTTC. Its translation: CASSINRRGGAYEQYF. This chain uses TRBV19 with TRBJ2-7, with TRBD2 as a possible D gene (7 bases). V lost 3 bases, J lost 4 bases, and 19 bases lay in between. The CDR3 consists of 16 residues. Germline V gene lookup returns CDR1 LNHDA and CDR2 SQIVND (reference sequence).